Following are 29 T cell receptor beta chains from one sample sequenced in a study of beta chain features in type 1 diabetes. The isolated RNA, all of it, was reverse transcribed, so expressed TCRB transcripts were what got sequenced. Using immunoSEQ multiplex PCR, the repertoire was profiled, and TCRdb retains in-frame clones only, with some absent. Here the sample spans more than 130,000 clones, less than 9% being singletons. Material for sequencing was central memory CD4+ T cells from blood. The source of these receptors is a woman younger than 45 in good health.

This CDR3 reads CASSLRLAGHTGELFF. In nucleotides, the CDR3 is TGTGCCAGCAGTTTGCGACTAGCGGGTCACACCGGGGAGCTGTTTTTT. This rearrangement joins TRBV6-5 to TRBJ2-2, with 10 nucleotides matching TRBD2. Germline V gives CDR1 MNHEY, CDR2 SVGAGI. Germline trimming cut 4 bases from V and 3 bases from J; bases unmatched to any gene: 5. The CDR3 covers 16 residues.

The V gene is TRBV7-3, the J gene TRBJ2-1, with TRBD2 identical over 9 bases. The CDR3 spans 14 residues. V lost 4 bases and J lost 6; bases outside the gene matches: 4. CDR1 and CDR2 (germline): SGHTA, FQGTGA. The CDR3 loop reads CASSSGLALNEQFF. CDR3 DNA: TGTGCCAGCAGCTCGGGACTAGCCCTCAATGAGCAGTTCTTC.

The CDR3 nucleotides are TGTGCCAGCAGCTACCGATTAGCGGGAGGAGCAGATACGCAGTATTTT. This encodes CASSYRLAGGADTQYF. The chain uses TRBV11-3 and TRBJ2-3; 10 bases fit TRBD2. This CDR3 is 16 amino acids long. The germline gives CDR1 SGHNT, CDR2 YENEEA. The J segment lost 4 bases and the V segment lost 4 bases, leaving 8 bases of the junction unmatched.

The table lists this clone with a few counts. The chain has TRBV4-2 and TRBJ2-3, with TRBD2 matching over 7 bases. V lost 1 base and J lost 5; bases outside the gene matches: 12. Germline CDR1 is LGHNA and CDR2 is YNFKEQ. The CDR3 loop spans 17 amino acids. The DNA for the CDR3 is TGTGCCAGCAGCCAAGCATTCAGCGGGATGGACGGAGATACGCAGTATTTT. Translating gives CASSQAFSGMDGDTQYF.

This clone was found a few times. The rearrangement uses TRBV4-2 and TRBJ2-3; TRBD2 matches 12 bases. This CDR3 spans 18 amino acids. CDR1 is LGHNA, CDR2 YNFKEQ, per germline. Trimming cost V 0 bases and J 4 bases; bases outside gene matches: 8. CDR3 nucleotides: TGTGCCAGCAGCCAAGAGGGGCTAGCGGGAGGGTCGGCAGATACGCAGTATTTT. Translated, it gives CASSQEGLAGGSADTQYF.

This clone was counted between two and nine times. The chain combines TRBV7-8 with TRBJ1-5; TRBD1 aligns across 9 bases. This CDR3 is built from 17 residues. V lost 4 bases and J lost 0; bases outside the gene matches: 7. CDR1 is SGHVS and CDR2 is FQNEAQ in the germline V gene. CDR3 DNA: TGTGCCAGCAGCTCAAGCAGACAGGGGGGTAGCAATCAGCCCCAGCATTTT. Encoded protein: CASSSSRQGGSNQPQHF. Based on the CDR3 plus reference TRBV7-8 and TRBJ1-5, the full variable domain is GAGVSQSPRYKVAKRGQDVALRCDPISGHVSLFWYQQALGQGPEFLTYFQNEAQLDKSGLPSDRFFAERPEGSVSTLKIQRTQQEDSAVYLCASSSSRQGGSNQPQHFGDGTRLSIL.

This clone came up a few times. The chain is built from TRBV7-9 and TRBJ2-1; 8 nucleotides match TRBD2. V lost 1 base and J lost 1; bases outside the gene matches: 6. The CDR3 contains 17 residues. Per germline, CDR1 SEHNR and CDR2 FQNEAQ (reference sequence). The chain's CDR3 is CASSLGAGDVSYNEQFF. Written as DNA, the CDR3 is TGTGCCAGCAGCTTAGGAGCGGGAGACGTTTCCTACAATGAGCAGTTCTTC.

This clone was seen once. With a much larger clone just one base away, this may be a read error. The chain recombines TRBV6-1 with TRBJ1-1; 9 bases fit TRBD1. The V gene's germline CDR1 is MNHNS and CDR2 SASEGT. V was pared by 9 bases and J by 4 bases, with 6 bases of the junction left unmatched. CDR3 length: 13 amino acids. The DNA of the CDR3 is TGTGCCAGAAGCGGGACAGGGCGCACTGAAGCTTTCTTT. Translation gives CARSGTGRTEAFF.

V usage is TRBV4-3 and J usage is TRBJ1-1, with D perhaps matching TRBD1 (6 bases). V lost 0 bases to trimming and J lost 11 bases, with 13 bases between them. Germline CDR1 is LGHNA and CDR2 is YSLEER. The CDR3 is made up of 13 amino acids. The CDR3 DNA is TGCGCCAGCAGCCAAGACGTAGACAGGTGGGCTTTCTTT. It encodes CASSQDVDRWAFF.

In this sample, this clone turned up a few times. The chain has TRBV5-8 and TRBJ1-2; 9 positions match TRBD1. This CDR3 contains 15 residues. J was trimmed by 2 bases and V by 4 bases; bases with no gene match: 6. In germline, CDR1 is SGHTS, CDR2 YDEGEE. The CDR3 DNA reads TGTGCCAGCAGCGTTACAGGGGGCCCGAACTATGGCTACACCTTC. It encodes CASSVTGGPNYGYTF.

In the case of this clone: The junction shows a germline mismatch at one end, possibly a read error. The J gene is TRBJ2-7, the V gene TRBV10-3; no clear D gene. The CDR3 contains 11 residues. Germline CDR1 reads ENHRY; CDR2 reads SYGVKD. CDR3 residues: CASSRSYEQYF. The CDR3 region has the DNA TGTGCCAGCAGTCGCTCCTACGAGCAGTACTTC.

The chain links TRBV28 to TRBJ1-5; D gene unclear. Trimming left V 5 bases short and J 0 bases short, with 5 bases between. Germline loops: CDR1 MDHEN, CDR2 SYDVKM. The CDR3 length is 13 residues. CDR3 protein: CASSQYSNQPQHF. Written as DNA, the CDR3 is TGTGCCAGCAGTCAGTATAGCAATCAGCCCCAGCATTTT.

The V call is TRBV5-1, the J call TRBJ2-7; D unresolved. In germline, CDR1 is SGHRS, CDR2 YFSETQ. Trimming removed 2 bases from V and 5 bases from J, with 8 bases in between. The CDR3 spans 12 residues. The CDR3 protein is CASSFELHEQYF. The CDR3, as DNA: TGCGCCAGCAGCTTTGAGTTACACGAGCAGTACTTC.

The CDR3 bases are TGCGCCAGCAGCCAAGACACGTGGGCCTCTGGAAACACCATATATTTT. It is translated as CASSQDTWASGNTIYF. V is TRBV4-3 and J is TRBJ1-3; D remains unclear. This CDR3 is built from 16 residues. The germline V gene has CDR1 LGHNA and CDR2 YSLEER. Trimming stripped 0 bases from V and 0 bases from J, with 9 bases between.

This clone was seen a few times. The gene calls are TRBV11-2 and TRBJ2-5, with D possibly being TRBD2 (5 bases). Trimming left V 3 bases short and J 0 bases short, with 8 bases between. The CDR3 length is 14 residues. Germline assignment: CDR1 SGHAT and CDR2 FQNNGV. CDR3 sequence (DNA): TGTGCCAGCAGCTTGGACTGGAACCAAGAGACCCAGTACTTC. It is translated as CASSLDWNQETQYF.

The chain uses TRBV4-2 and TRBJ2-7, with 13 bases identical to TRBD2. The CDR3 is 15 amino acids. Trimming removed 4 bases from V and 3 bases from J; junction bases left unmatched: 3. The germline V gene has CDR1 LGHNA and CDR2 YNFKEQ. CDR3 sequence (DNA): TGTGCCAGCAGCCCTGGGACTAGCGGGGACTACGAGCAGTACTTC. It translates to CASSPGTSGDYEQYF.

This clone was seen a handful of times. At one boundary the junction diverges from the germline segment, which might be a read error. The V gene is TRBV7-7, the J gene TRBJ2-5; 7 bases map to TRBD2. Germline V gene sequence: CDR1 SSHAT, CDR2 FNYEAQ (reference sequence). This CDR3 contains 14 residues. CDR3 amino acids: CASSLATSSETQYF. CDR3 nucleotides: TGTGCTAGCAGCTTAGCGACTAGCTCAGAGACCCAGTACTTC.

The chain links TRBV7-9 to TRBJ2-3; TRBD1 is a possible D gene (6 bases). CDR1 and CDR2 (germline): SEHNR, FQNEAQ (reference sequence). V lost 4 bases to trimming and J lost 6 bases, with 20 bases between them. The CDR3 is 16 residues long. The CDR3 DNA reads TGTGCCAGCAGCTCAACAACTAACAGGGTGAGGGATACGCAGTATTTT. This codes for CASSSTTNRVRDTQYF.

This clone was detected only a few times. The V and J genes are TRBV4-1 and TRBJ2-2; D perhaps matches TRBD1 (6 bases). This CDR3 spans 15 amino acids. The V end lost 4 bases, the J end lost 2 bases, and 11 bases lay between the germline ends. The germline CDR1 and CDR2 sequences are MGHRA and YSYEKL. The CDR3 DNA sequence: TGCGCCAGCAGCCCCGGGACATTAAACACCGGGGAGCTGTTTTTT. The encoded protein is CASSPGTLNTGELFF.

This clone was seen repeatedly, ten times or more. The chain has TRBV4-3 and TRBJ2-1; 9 bases fit TRBD1. There are 15 residues in the CDR3. V shed 3 bases, J shed 9 bases, and the junction held 9 bases outside the gene matches. CDR1 is LGHNA and CDR2 is YSLEER in the germline V gene. The CDR3 region is CASSHTGTGLPEQFF. The CDR3 coding sequence is TGCGCCAGCAGCCATACCGGGACAGGGCTCCCTGAGCAGTTCTTC.

This clone was recorded a few times. J is TRBJ2-5 and V is TRBV5-1; D is perhaps TRBD1 (5 bases). The V and J ends lost 0 bases and 5 bases respectively, with 14 bases between them. Germline CDR1 SGHRS, CDR2 YFSETQ. The CDR3 has 15 amino acids. The CDR3: CASSLAPTDLETQYF. The CDR3 DNA reads as TGCGCCAGCAGCTTGGCCCCGACAGATTTGGAGACCCAGTACTTC.

The chain employs TRBV19 and TRBJ2-1, with 9 bases lining up with TRBD2. V shed 1 base and J 8 bases; nucleotides not matched to a gene: 6. The CDR3 consists of 15 residues. Per the germline V gene, CDR1 is LNHDA and CDR2 is SQIVND (reference sequence). This CDR3 is CASSIGWREGDEQFF. The CDR3, as DNA: TGTGCCAGTAGTATAGGGTGGCGGGAGGGCGATGAGCAGTTCTTC.

The V and J genes are TRBV29-1 and TRBJ2-7; 7 positions agree with TRBD1. With 7 bases clipped from V and 6 bases from J, the junction kept 9 bases outside the gene matches. Germline CDR1 and CDR2: SQVTM and ANQGSEA. This CDR3 has 12 amino acids. This chain's CDR3 is CSETDRPPEQYF. CDR3 in DNA: TGCAGCGAGACGGACAGGCCCCCCGAGCAGTACTTC.

This clone was seen ten or more times. The chain links TRBV28 to TRBJ2-7; D gene unclear. CDR1 and CDR2 (germline): MDHEN, SYDVKM. The CDR3 covers 14 residues. The V gene lost 6 bases and the J gene lost 1 base, with 13 bases spanning the gap. CDR3 in amino acids: CASRSPTASYEQYF. The CDR3 nucleotides are TGTGCCAGCAGATCTCCGACTGCTTCCTACGAGCAGTACTTC.

This chain links TRBV7-9 with TRBJ1-5, with D possibly being TRBD1 (5 bases). The CDR3 consists of 15 residues. Germline CDR1 reads SEHNR; CDR2 reads FQNEAQ (reference sequence). V lost 5 bases and J 0 bases, leaving 11 bases between the germline ends. CDR3 sequence: CASSTRRGSNQPQHF. In nucleotides, the CDR3 is TGTGCCAGCAGCACCCGAAGGGGTAGCAATCAGCCCCAGCATTTT.

This chain uses TRBV9 with TRBJ2-3; 10 bases align to TRBD2. Losses at the gene ends were 0 bases for V and 0 bases for J; bases not matched to a gene: 4. Germline lookup yields CDR1 SGDLS and CDR2 YYNGEE. There are 17 residues in the CDR3. CDR3 amino acids: CASSVARGLASTDTQYF. The CDR3 DNA is TGTGCCAGCAGCGTAGCTAGGGGACTAGCGAGCACAGATACGCAGTATTTT.

This sequence joins TRBV27 and TRBJ2-7; no firm D call. The CDR3 has 13 amino acids. V lost 4 bases, J lost 6 bases, and 13 bases lay in between. Per germline, CDR1 MNHEY and CDR2 SMNVEV (reference sequence). As DNA, the CDR3 is TGTGCCAGCAGTTACCCCCCTAAAATCGAGCAGTACTTC. Its translation: CASSYPPKIEQYF.

The V and J genes are TRBV7-6 and TRBJ2-6, with D maybe TRBD2 (6 bases). The CDR3 runs to 16 residues. Germline CDR1 and CDR2: SGHVS and FNYEAQ. V lost 1 base to trimming and J lost 0 bases, with 7 bases between them. In nucleotides, the CDR3 is TGTGCCAGCAGCTTAGTAGCGGACTCTGGGGCCAACGTCCTGACTTTC. Translating it yields CASSLVADSGANVLTF.

This clone has more than one count but fewer than ten. Here the CDR3 DNA reads TGTGCCAGCAGCGCGACCGGGACTATTTACAATGAGCAGTTCTTC. Amino acid sequence: CASSATGTIYNEQFF. The chain combines TRBV9 with TRBJ2-1; 7 bases map to TRBD2. The trim removed 3 bases at V and 4 bases at J, leaving 7 bases unmatched. The CDR3 is made up of 15 amino acids. Germline loops: CDR1 SGDLS, CDR2 YYNGEE.